Below, 28 T cell receptor beta chains from the same sample are listed, as sequenced in a study of beta chain features in type 1 diabetes. Their antigen targets remain unknown. Overall study results and limits: Significant though moderate, a shortening of TCRB CDR3s appeared in all four CD4+ subsets of Type 1 diabetes patients.

Since all of the isolated RNA was reverse transcribed, expressed TCRB transcripts were what got sequenced. The method was immunoSEQ multiplex PCR; TCRdb's version includes in-frame clones alone and lacks a portion of them. The repertoire holds a few hundred thousand clones, roughly 17% seen once, with about 0.08% in the top ten. Sequencing was done on a sample of naive CD4+ T cells from blood. Every receptor here comes from a young man with type 1 diabetes.

The chain carries TRBV30 and TRBJ1-4; tentatively, D is TRBD1 (6 bases). Germline V lookup: CDR1 GTSNPN, CDR2 SVGIG (reference sequence). V lost 3 bases and J 3 bases, leaving 14 bases between the germline ends. The CDR3 totals 15 residues. The CDR3 DNA reads as TGTGCCTGGAGGTCTGTACAGGGATCTAATGAAAAACTGTTTTTT. Its protein product is CAWRSVQGSNEKLFF.

V gene TRBV9 combines with J gene TRBJ2-1; 7 bases are shared with TRBD2. This CDR3 has 13 residues. V shed 4 bases and J 7 bases; nucleotides not matched to a gene: 5. Per the germline V gene, CDR1 is SGDLS and CDR2 is YYNGEE. DNA of the CDR3: TGTGCCAGCAGCATTACTAGCGTGAATGAGCAGTTCTTC. This translates into CASSITSVNEQFF.

This clone has a handful of counts. This sequence joins TRBV20-1 and TRBJ1-2; D is uncertain. This CDR3 region has 11 residues. The germline V gene has CDR1 DFQATT and CDR2 SNEGSKA (reference sequence). V was trimmed by 5 bases and J by 4 bases, leaving 8 bases between them. For the CDR3, the DNA is TGCAGTGCTTCGGGTTTCTATGGCTACACCTTC. This codes for CSASGFYGYTF.

This clone showed up just a few times. The J gene is TRBJ2-3, the V gene TRBV29-1, with D perhaps TRBD2 (5 bases). The germline CDR1 and CDR2 sequences are SQVTM and ANQGSEA. The V and J ends lost 6 bases and 6 bases respectively, with 10 bases between them. The CDR3 has 11 residues. The CDR3 region is CSVRGGDTQYF. For the CDR3, the DNA is TGCAGCGTACGGGGTGGGGATACGCAGTATTTT.

This clone appeared a few times. J is TRBJ2-1 and V is TRBV5-4, with 10 bases that match TRBD2. V was clipped by 5 bases and J by 5 bases; unmatched bases: 4. Germline lookup yields CDR1 SGHNT and CDR2 YYREEE (reference sequence). The CDR3 extends over 14 amino acids. The CDR3 reads CASRRGTSDNEQFF. DNA of the CDR3: TGTGCCAGCAGGCGCGGGACTAGCGACAATGAGCAGTTCTTC.

In this sample, this clone turned up a few times. The V gene is TRBV9, the J gene TRBJ2-4, with D possibly being TRBD1 (6 bases). The CDR3 is 13 residues long. Germline loops: CDR1 SGDLS, CDR2 YYNGEE. Trimming took off 0 bases at V and 8 bases at J, with 9 bases between the two ends. CDR3 loop: CASSVDRADIQYF. DNA of the CDR3: TGTGCCAGCAGCGTAGACAGGGCGGACATTCAGTACTTC.

Note on this clone: Other nucleotide sequences from this sample produce the same CDR3. The chain employs TRBV9 and TRBJ2-3, with D perhaps matching TRBD1 (5 bases). The CDR3 consists of 13 residues. With 0 bases removed from V and 4 bases from J, the gap between germline ends came to 6 bases. CDR1 SGDLS and CDR2 YYNGEE come from the germline V gene. As DNA, the CDR3 is TGTGCCAGCAGCGTAGGGGGCCCAGATACGCAGTATTTT. Amino acid sequence: CASSVGGPDTQYF.

This clone was recorded a few times. The rearrangement uses TRBV5-4 and TRBJ1-2; perhaps TRBD1 as D (6 bases). This CDR3 is built from 13 residues. Trimming pared 3 bases from V and 2 bases from J, leaving 8 bases between. The germline CDR1 and CDR2 sequences are SGHNT and YYREEE (reference sequence). CDR3 sequence reads: CASSSTGNYGYTF. DNA of the CDR3: TGTGCCAGCAGCTCCACAGGGAACTATGGCTACACCTTC.

This sequence joins TRBV7-2 and TRBJ2-1; weak D call: TRBD1 (5 bases). The CDR3 consists of 15 residues. In germline, CDR1 is SGHTA, CDR2 FQGNSA. Trimming took off 3 bases at V and 6 bases at J, with 15 bases between the two ends. Here the CDR3 DNA reads TGTGCCAGCAGCTTTCGACGTAGCCAGGGCAATGAGCAGTTCTTC. Residues: CASSFRRSQGNEQFF.

V is TRBV20-1 and J is TRBJ2-5; D gene ambiguous. Germline-derived CDR1 and CDR2 are DFQATT and SNEGSKA (reference sequence). There are 10 residues in the CDR3. The CDR3 region has the DNA TGCAGGGCGGACGAAGAGACCCAGTACTTC. Protein sequence: CRADEETQYF.

This clone was seen more than once but under ten times. This chain uses TRBV27 with TRBJ2-6; D may be TRBD1 (6 bases). Germline V gene lookup returns CDR1 MNHEY and CDR2 SMNVEV (reference sequence). The ends were cut back, 4 bases at V and 2 bases at J, with 9 bases in the middle. The CDR3 covers 15 residues. The CDR3 loop reads CASSYNRAGANVLTF. DNA for the CDR3: TGTGCCAGCAGTTACAACAGGGCTGGGGCCAACGTCCTGACTTTC.

This chain connects TRBV9 to TRBJ2-3, with a possible D match to TRBD1 (7 bases). Germline CDR1 SGDLS, CDR2 YYNGEE. Trimming left V 2 bases short and J 5 bases short, with 18 bases between. This CDR3 contains 16 residues. This chain's CDR3 is CASSVAGGGEGDTQYF. DNA for the CDR3: TGTGCCAGCAGCGTGGCTGGAGGGGGCGAGGGAGATACGCAGTATTTT.

This clone turned up a few times. The CDR3 coding sequence is TGTGCCAGCAGCCTCATAGCGGGAGGGCAAACGGATACGCAGTATTTT. Translation gives CASSLIAGGQTDTQYF. The chain uses TRBV13 and TRBJ2-3; 11 bases match TRBD2. The CDR3 is 16 residues long. V lost 5 bases, J lost 6 bases, and 10 bases stayed unmatched. Germline loops: CDR1 PRHDT, CDR2 FYEKMQ (reference sequence).

This clone was seen only a few times. The CDR3 coding sequence is TGCGCCAGCAGCTTGGTAGAAGCGGGAGGCTCCTACGAGCAGTACTTC. Translating gives CASSLVEAGGSYEQYF. The J gene is TRBJ2-7, the V gene TRBV5-1; 9 positions agree with TRBD2. The V segment lost 0 bases and the J segment 0 bases; nucleotides outside the gene matches: 4. The CDR3 contains 16 residues. Germline V CDR1 and CDR2: SGHRS, YFSETQ.

This clone was picked up a small number of times. The genes are TRBV7-2 and TRBJ1-5; 8 bases agree with TRBD1. The V gene end was trimmed by 5 bases and the J gene end by 4 bases; junction bases not matched to a gene: 7. Germline V lookup: CDR1 SGHTA, CDR2 FQGNSA. The CDR3 has 15 residues. DNA for the CDR3: TGTGCCAGCAGCCGCACGGGACAGGCAAATCAGCCCCAGCATTTT. This encodes CASSRTGQANQPQHF. Filled out from reference TRBV7-2 and TRBJ1-5, the complete variable domain reads GAGVSQSPSNKVTEKGKDVELRCDPISGHTALYWYRQSLGQGLEFLIYFQGNSAPDKSGLPSDRFSAERTGGSVSTLTIQRTQQEDSAVYLCASSRTGQANQPQHFGDGTRLSIL.

This clone was found a few times. The rearrangement joins TRBV28 to TRBJ2-6; D may match TRBD1 or TRBD2 (5 bases each). The length of the CDR3 is 15 residues. The V and J ends lost 10 bases and 4 bases respectively, with 17 bases between them. Germline CDR1 MDHEN, CDR2 SYDVKM. The CDR3: CATKHPGTGANVLTF. CDR3 DNA: TGTGCCACCAAACACCCAGGGACCGGGGCCAACGTCCTGACTTTC.

This clone came up a few times. This rearrangement joins TRBV7-9 to TRBJ2-6; D unclear. Germline V gene sequence: CDR1 SEHNR, CDR2 FQNEAQ (reference sequence). CDR3 length: 17 residues. V was cut by 10 bases and J by 0 bases, with 19 bases left in between. Written as DNA, the CDR3 is TGTGCCACCATCTCTCCCCTAGTGGGCTCTGGGGCCAACGTCCTGACTTTC. Encoded protein: CATISPLVGSGANVLTF. The whole variable domain, filled in from reference TRBV7-9 and TRBJ2-6, reads DTGVSQNPRHKITKRGQNVTFRCDPISEHNRLYWYRQTLGQGPEFLTYFQNEAQLEKSRLLSDRFSAERPKGSFSTLEIQRTEQGDSAMYLCATISPLVGSGANVLTFGAGSRLTVL.

This clone was detected a few times. The chain joins TRBV4-3 to TRBJ2-3, with 10 bases fitting TRBD2. The CDR3 runs to 16 residues. V lost 3 bases to trimming and J lost 3 bases; unmatched junction nucleotides: 6. CDR1 and CDR2 from the germline V gene are LGHNA and YSLEER. CDR3: CASSQALAGETDTQYF. In DNA, the CDR3 is TGCGCCAGCAGCCAGGCTCTAGCGGGAGAGACAGATACGCAGTATTTT.

The V and J genes are TRBV21-1 and TRBJ2-1; TRBD1, the D gene given by the table, was not confirmed from the DNA. TRBV21-1 is shown as a pseudogene. The CDR3 consists of 16 residues. In nucleotides, the CDR3 is TGTGCCAGCAGCAAAGTAAATCTAGGGAAGGGGTGCGAGCAGTTCTTC. Protein: CASSKVNLGKGCEQFF.

The chain is built from TRBV14 and TRBJ1-3; no firm D call. Trimming shortened V by 1 base and J by 0 bases, and 7 bases separated the two germline ends. Germline values: CDR1 SGHDN, CDR2 FVKESK. The length of the CDR3 is 15 residues. CDR3 loop: CASSQVSGSGNTIYF. DNA for the CDR3: TGTGCCAGCAGCCAAGTTTCCGGCTCTGGAAACACCATATATTTT.

The chain uses TRBV7-2 and TRBJ2-1; D perhaps matches TRBD1 (7 bases). Germline V gene data show CDR1 as SGHTA and CDR2 as FQGNSA. The CDR3 runs 13 residues. V was pared by 3 bases and J by 14 bases, with 17 bases between. CDR3 protein: CASSLEGLGTEFF. For the CDR3, the DNA is TGTGCCAGCAGCTTGGAGGGATTAGGGACAGAGTTCTTC.

The chain links TRBV7-2 to TRBJ2-1; D remains ambiguous. CDR3 size: 15 residues. In germline, CDR1 is SGHTA, CDR2 FQGNSA. V was pared by 3 bases and J by 9 bases, with 18 bases between. CDR3 in DNA: TGTGCCAGCAGCTTCGGTGGCTCTAGAATTAGTGAGCAGTTCTTC. It encodes CASSFGGSRISEQFF.

The V call is TRBV2, the J call TRBJ2-3, with D maybe TRBD1 (6 bases). V lost 1 base and J 8 bases, leaving 10 bases between the germline ends. Looked up from germline, CDR1 is SNHLY and CDR2 is FYNNEI. The CDR3 sequence is 13 residues long. CDR3 sequence reads: CASSEGLGGTQYF. The CDR3 coding sequence is TGTGCCAGCAGTGAAGGTCTAGGGGGTACGCAGTATTTT.

The V call is TRBV29-1, the J call TRBJ2-3; 9 bases align to TRBD2. The V gene's germline CDR1 is SQVTM and CDR2 ANQGSEA. The CDR3 consists of 15 residues. With 5 bases clipped from V and 2 bases from J, the junction kept 8 bases outside the gene matches. As DNA, the CDR3 is TGCAGCGTTCCGAGCGGGAGGAGTTACACAGATACGCAGTATTTT. This encodes CSVPSGRSYTDTQYF.

The rearrangement uses TRBV5-1 and TRBJ2-7, with TRBD1 identical over 7 bases. The CDR3 is 14 residues long. Germline assignment: CDR1 SGHRS and CDR2 YFSETQ. The V and J ends lost 4 bases and 6 bases, in that order; junction bases with no gene match: 10. For the CDR3, the DNA is TGCGCCAGCAGCATGGGACAGACGGGCGGCGAGCAGTACTTC. Its translation is CASSMGQTGGEQYF.

This chain joins TRBV28 and TRBJ2-6; D call uncertain. From germline, CDR1 is MDHEN and CDR2 SYDVKM. V was cut by 5 bases and J by 0 bases, with 5 bases left in between. The CDR3 sequence is 14 residues long. The CDR3 sequence is CASSLPSGANVLTF. In nucleotides, the CDR3 is TGTGCCAGCAGTCTACCCTCTGGGGCCAACGTCCTGACTTTC.

The genes are TRBV14 and TRBJ2-3; D gene ambiguous. This CDR3 spans 15 amino acids. Germline loops: CDR1 SGHDN, CDR2 FVKESK. Trimming removed 0 bases at V and 4 bases at J, with 11 bases between. The CDR3 here is CASSQDWARADTQYF. In DNA, the CDR3 is TGTGCCAGCAGCCAAGATTGGGCTCGAGCAGATACGCAGTATTTT.

The chain joins TRBV9 to TRBJ1-4; possibly TRBD1 for D (5 bases). This CDR3 is 15 amino acids long. Deletions cut 4 bases from V and 6 bases from J, with 16 bases between. Germline loops: CDR1 SGDLS, CDR2 YYNGEE. The CDR3 sequence is CASSPGTSRDEKLFF. The CDR3 DNA reads as TGTGCCAGCAGCCCGGGGACCTCCCGGGATGAAAAACTGTTTTTT.